Sequencing of this TCR beta chain was carried out in a study of post-analysis software for immune sequencing data. Study details: As for disease course, relapsing-remitting, secondary progressive and progressive-relapsing multiple sclerosis were all included.

Overall study findings and caveats: Significantly lower normalized Chao1 diversity was seen in multiple sclerosis patients than in controls. Samples from a shared batch, those prepared together, strongly co-clustered by F measure.

Points on this clonotype: Its antigen is not identified.

Unique molecular identifiers featured in each of the TCR beta cDNA libraries. There were about 1 to 10 million T cells, and 450,000 to 550,000 cDNA molecules came from them. TCRdb passed the PCR reads through MiXCR, listing each CDR3 protein once. The sample records about 460,000 distinct CDR3 sequences, 40% to 55% being singletons. Source material: blood. The TCR comes from a girl aged 10 to 17 with multiple sclerosis.

The CDR3 DNA is TGTGCCAGCAGTTTGCCCCTTGGACAGTCCGACGAGCAGTACTTC. Protein: CASSLPLGQSDEQYF. The chain recombines TRBV28 with TRBJ2-7; D is perhaps TRBD1 (6 bases). The CDR3 consists of 15 residues. The V gene lost 3 bases and the J gene lost 5 bases, with 17 bases spanning the gap. CDR1 MDHEN and CDR2 SYDVKM come from the germline V gene.